One TCR beta chain is described in this entry. The CDR3 is made up of 14 amino acids. The ends lost 7 bases at V and 6 bases at J; junction bases unmatched: 12. Germline V gene lookup returns CDR1 MDHEN and CDR2 SYDVKM. Only in-frame clones appear in the TCRdb table, and some are missing; sequencing was by immunoSEQ multiplex PCR. Among about 51,000 clones, around 87% were seen once, and the ten largest hold approximately 7.1%. This sample was taken from a study of blood T cell repertoires in COVID-19. The chain is built from TRBV28 and TRBJ2-7, with TRBD2 matching 7 bases. Sequences were obtained from peripheral blood. The clonotype originates from a man aged 50-59 years with active COVID-19. In DNA, the CDR3 is TGTGCCAGCACCTCCTGGGACTACGTAACCGAGCAGTACTTC. Its protein is CASTSWDYVTEQYF.